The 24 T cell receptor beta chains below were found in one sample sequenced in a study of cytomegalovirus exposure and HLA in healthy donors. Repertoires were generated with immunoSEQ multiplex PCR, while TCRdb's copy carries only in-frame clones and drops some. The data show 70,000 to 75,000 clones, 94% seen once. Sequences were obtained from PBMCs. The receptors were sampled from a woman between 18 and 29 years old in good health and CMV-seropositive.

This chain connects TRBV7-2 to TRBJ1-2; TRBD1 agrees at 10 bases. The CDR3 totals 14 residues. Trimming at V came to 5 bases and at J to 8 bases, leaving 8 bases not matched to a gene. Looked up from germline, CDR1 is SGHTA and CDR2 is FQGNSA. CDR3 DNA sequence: TGTGCCAGCAGCCCAGACAGGGGGCCGAGAGGCTACACCTTC. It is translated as CASSPDRGPRGYTF.

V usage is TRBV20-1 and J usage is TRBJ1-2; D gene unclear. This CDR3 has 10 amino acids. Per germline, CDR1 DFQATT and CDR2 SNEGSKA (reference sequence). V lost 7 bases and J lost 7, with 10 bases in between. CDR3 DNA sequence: TGCAGTGGTTCGGTCGGTGGCTACACCTTC. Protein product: CSGSVGGYTF.

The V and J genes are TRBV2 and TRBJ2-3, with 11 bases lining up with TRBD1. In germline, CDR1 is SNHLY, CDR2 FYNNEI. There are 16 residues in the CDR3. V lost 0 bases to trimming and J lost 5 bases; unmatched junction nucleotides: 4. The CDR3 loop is CASSEAGQGVVDTQYF. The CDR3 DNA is TGTGCCAGCAGTGAAGCGGGACAGGGGGTGGTAGATACGCAGTATTTT. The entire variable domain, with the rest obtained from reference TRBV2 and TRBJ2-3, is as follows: EPEVTQTPSHQVTQMGQEVILRCVPISNHLYFYWYRQILGQKVEFLVSFYNNEISEKSEIFDDQFSVERPDGSNFTLKIRSTKLEDSAMYFCASSEAGQGVVDTQYFGPGTRLTVL.

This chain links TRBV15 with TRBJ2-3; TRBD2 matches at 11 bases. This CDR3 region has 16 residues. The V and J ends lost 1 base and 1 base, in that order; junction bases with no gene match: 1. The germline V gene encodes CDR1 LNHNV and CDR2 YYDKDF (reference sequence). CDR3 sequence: CATSRGLAGRTDTQYF. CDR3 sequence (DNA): TGTGCCACCAGCAGAGGACTAGCGGGGCGCACAGATACGCAGTATTTT.

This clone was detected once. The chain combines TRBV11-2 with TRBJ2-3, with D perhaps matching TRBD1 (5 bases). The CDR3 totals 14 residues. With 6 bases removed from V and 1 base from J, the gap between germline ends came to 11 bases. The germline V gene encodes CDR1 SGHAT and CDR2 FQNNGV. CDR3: CASRTTGGTDTQYF. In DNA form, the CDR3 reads TGTGCCAGCAGGACAACAGGCGGCACAGATACGCAGTATTTT.

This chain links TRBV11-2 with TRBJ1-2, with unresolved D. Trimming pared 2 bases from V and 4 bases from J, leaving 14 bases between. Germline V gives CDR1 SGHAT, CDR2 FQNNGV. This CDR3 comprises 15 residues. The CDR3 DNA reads TGTGCCAGCAGCTTAAGCGGCGCAGCCCTCTATGGCTACACCTTC. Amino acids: CASSLSGAALYGYTF.

CDR3 DNA sequence: TGTGCCAGCAGCTTAGGCACAGGGGCCACTGAAGCTTTCTTT. It is translated as CASSLGTGATEAFF. The rearrangement joins TRBV5-8 to TRBJ1-1; TRBD1 agrees at 7 bases. V shed 2 bases, J shed 4 bases, and the junction held 5 bases outside the gene matches. CDR1 and CDR2 from the germline V gene are SGHTS and YDEGEE. This CDR3 comprises 14 residues.

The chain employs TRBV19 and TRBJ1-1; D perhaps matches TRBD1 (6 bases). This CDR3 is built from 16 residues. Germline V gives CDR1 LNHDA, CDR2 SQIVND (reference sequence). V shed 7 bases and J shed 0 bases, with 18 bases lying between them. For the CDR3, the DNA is TGTGCCAGTATCCCCTATGGAGGACAGCTGAACACTGAAGCTTTCTTT. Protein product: CASIPYGGQLNTEAFF.

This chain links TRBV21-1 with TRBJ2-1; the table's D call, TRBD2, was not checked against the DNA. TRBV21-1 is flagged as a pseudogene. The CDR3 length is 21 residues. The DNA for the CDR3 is TGTGCCAGCAGCAAAGGGCTAGCGGGGGGACCATTTCTTAGCTCCTACAATGAGCAGTTCTTC. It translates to CASSKGLAGGPFLSSYNEQFF.

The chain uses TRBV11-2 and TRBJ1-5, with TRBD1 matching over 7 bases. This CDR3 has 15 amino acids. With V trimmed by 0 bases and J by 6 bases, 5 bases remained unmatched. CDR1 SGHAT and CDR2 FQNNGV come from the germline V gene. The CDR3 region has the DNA TGTGCCAGCAGCTTAGAGACAGGGCTAGGTCAGCCCCAGCATTTT. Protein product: CASSLETGLGQPQHF.

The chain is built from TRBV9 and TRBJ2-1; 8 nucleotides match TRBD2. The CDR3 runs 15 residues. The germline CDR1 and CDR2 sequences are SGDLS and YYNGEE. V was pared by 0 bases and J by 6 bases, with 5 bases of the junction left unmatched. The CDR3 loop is CASSVDGGVGNEQFF. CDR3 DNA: TGTGCCAGCAGCGTAGACGGGGGGGTCGGCAATGAGCAGTTCTTC.

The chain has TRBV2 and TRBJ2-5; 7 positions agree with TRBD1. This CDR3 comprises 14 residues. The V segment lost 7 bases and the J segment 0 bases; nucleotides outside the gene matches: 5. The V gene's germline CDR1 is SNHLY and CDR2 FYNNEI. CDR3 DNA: TGTGCCAGCATAGGACAGGTGTACCAAGAGACCCAGTACTTC. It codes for CASIGQVYQETQYF. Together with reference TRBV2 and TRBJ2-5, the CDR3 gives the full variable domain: EPEVTQTPSHQVTQMGQEVILRCVPISNHLYFYWYRQILGQKVEFLVSFYNNEISEKSEIFDDQFSVERPDGSNFTLKIRSTKLEDSAMYFCASIGQVYQETQYFGPGTRLLVL.

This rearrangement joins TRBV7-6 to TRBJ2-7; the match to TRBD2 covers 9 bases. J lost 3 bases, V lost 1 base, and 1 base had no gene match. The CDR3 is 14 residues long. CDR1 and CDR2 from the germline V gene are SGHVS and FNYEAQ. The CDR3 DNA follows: TGTGCCAGCAGCTTAGATAGCGGGAGCTACGAGCAGTACTTC. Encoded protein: CASSLDSGSYEQYF.

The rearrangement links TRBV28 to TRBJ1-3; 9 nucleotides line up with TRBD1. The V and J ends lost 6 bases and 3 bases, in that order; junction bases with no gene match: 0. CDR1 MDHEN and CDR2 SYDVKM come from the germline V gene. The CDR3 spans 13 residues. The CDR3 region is CASRDRGGNTIYF. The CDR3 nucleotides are TGTGCCAGCAGGGACAGGGGTGGAAACACCATATATTTT. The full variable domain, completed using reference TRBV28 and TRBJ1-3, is DVKVTQSSRYLVKRTGEKVFLECVQDMDHENMFWYRQDPGLGLRLIYFSYDVKMKEKGDIPEGYSVSREKKERFSLILESASTNQTSMYLCASRDRGGNTIYFGEGSWLTVV.

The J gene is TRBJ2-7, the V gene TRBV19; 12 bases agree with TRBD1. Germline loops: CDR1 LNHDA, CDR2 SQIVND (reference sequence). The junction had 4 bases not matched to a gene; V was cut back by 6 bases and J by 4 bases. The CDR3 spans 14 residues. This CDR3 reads CASRPGQGAYEQYF. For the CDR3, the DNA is TGTGCCAGTAGACCGGGACAGGGGGCATACGAGCAGTACTTC.

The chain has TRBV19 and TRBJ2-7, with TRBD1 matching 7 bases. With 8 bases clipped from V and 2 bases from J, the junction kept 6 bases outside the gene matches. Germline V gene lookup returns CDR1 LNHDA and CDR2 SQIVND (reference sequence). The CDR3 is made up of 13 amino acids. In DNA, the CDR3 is TGTGCCAGTGGGGGTCAGGGGGCCTACGAGCAGTACTTC. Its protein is CASGGQGAYEQYF.

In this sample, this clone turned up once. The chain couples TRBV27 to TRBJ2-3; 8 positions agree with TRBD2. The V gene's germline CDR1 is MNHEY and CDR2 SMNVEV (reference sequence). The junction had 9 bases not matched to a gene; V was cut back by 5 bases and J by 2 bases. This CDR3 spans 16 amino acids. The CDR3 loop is CASSPSAGGFTDTQYF. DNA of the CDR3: TGTGCCAGCAGTCCTTCTGCGGGGGGTTTCACAGATACGCAGTATTTT.

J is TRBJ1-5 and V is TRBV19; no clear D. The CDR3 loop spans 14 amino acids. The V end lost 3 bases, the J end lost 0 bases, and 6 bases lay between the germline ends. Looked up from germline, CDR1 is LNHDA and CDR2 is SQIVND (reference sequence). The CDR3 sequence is CASSMAYSNQPQHF. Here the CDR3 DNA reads TGTGCCAGTAGTATGGCTTATAGCAATCAGCCCCAGCATTTT.

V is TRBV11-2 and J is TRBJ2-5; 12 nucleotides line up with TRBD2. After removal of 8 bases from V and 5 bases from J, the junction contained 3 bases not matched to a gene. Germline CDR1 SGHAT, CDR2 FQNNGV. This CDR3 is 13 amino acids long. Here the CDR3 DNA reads TGTGCCAGCTCAGGACTAGCGGGGGAGACCCAGTACTTC. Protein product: CASSGLAGETQYF.

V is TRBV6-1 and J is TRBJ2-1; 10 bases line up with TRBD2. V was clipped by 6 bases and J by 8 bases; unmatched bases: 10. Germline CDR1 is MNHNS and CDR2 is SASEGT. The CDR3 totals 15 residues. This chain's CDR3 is CASSSPAGGFYEQFF. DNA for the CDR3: TGTGCCAGCAGCTCCCCAGCGGGAGGGTTCTATGAGCAGTTCTTC.

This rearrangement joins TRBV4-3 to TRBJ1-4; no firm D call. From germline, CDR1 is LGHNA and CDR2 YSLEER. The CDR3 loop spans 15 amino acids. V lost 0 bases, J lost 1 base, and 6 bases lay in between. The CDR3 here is CASSQERLTNEKLFF. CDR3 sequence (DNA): TGCGCCAGCAGCCAAGAGCGGCTAACTAATGAAAAACTGTTTTTT.

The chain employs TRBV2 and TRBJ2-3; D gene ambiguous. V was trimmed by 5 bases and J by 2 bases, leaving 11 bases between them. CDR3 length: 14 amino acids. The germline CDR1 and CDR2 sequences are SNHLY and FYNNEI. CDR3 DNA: TGTGCCAGCAGTTCGGCTAGACTCACAGATACGCAGTATTTT. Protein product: CASSSARLTDTQYF.

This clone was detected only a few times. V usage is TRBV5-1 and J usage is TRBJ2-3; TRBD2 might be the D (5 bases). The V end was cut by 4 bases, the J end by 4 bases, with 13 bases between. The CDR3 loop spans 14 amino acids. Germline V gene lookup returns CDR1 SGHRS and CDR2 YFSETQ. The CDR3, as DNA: TGCGCCAGCAGCGACCCGTCCGGGGCAGATACGCAGTATTTT. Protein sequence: CASSDPSGADTQYF.

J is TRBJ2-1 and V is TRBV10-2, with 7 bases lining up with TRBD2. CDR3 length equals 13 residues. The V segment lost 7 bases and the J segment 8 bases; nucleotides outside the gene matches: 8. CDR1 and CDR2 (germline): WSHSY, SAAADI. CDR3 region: CASTPHLADEQFF. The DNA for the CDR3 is TGCGCCAGCACCCCCCATCTAGCGGATGAGCAGTTCTTC.